This T cell receptor (beta chain) was identified during a study of blood T cell repertoires in COVID-19. As concerns this clone: Being one base from a much bigger clone, this may be a read error. Different DNA sequences within this sample yield the same CDR3.

The CDR3 runs 15 residues. CDR1 is SGDLS and CDR2 is YYNGEE in the germline V gene. After removal of 3 bases from V and 2 bases from J, the junction contained 4 bases not matched to a gene. As handled by the study authors: Nucleated cell counts were estimated from reference gene primer amplification. Sequenced by immunoSEQ multiplex PCR; TCRdb stores in-frame clones only, minus some. V and J calls and clone size are those listed in that table; D and trimming were worked out from the DNA. The repertoire holds 200,000 to 250,000 clones, with 80% as singletons. Sample: peripheral blood. The receptor was derived from a human donor in a cohort sampled during active COVID-19. This chain uses TRBV9 with TRBJ2-7, with 11 bases that match TRBD2. In DNA, the CDR3 is TGTGCCAGCAGCGCGACTAGCGGGAAAACCTACGAGCAGTACTTC. Encoded protein: CASSATSGKTYEQYF. Drawing the rest from reference TRBV9 and TRBJ2-7, the complete variable domain is DSGVTQTPKHLITATGQRVTLRCSPRSGDLSVYWYQQSLDQGLQFLIQYYNGEERAKGNILERFSAQQFPDLHSELNLSSLELGDSALYFCASSATSGKTYEQYFGPGTRLTVT.